These 22 T cell receptor beta chains originate from one sample sequenced in a study of T cells in women clearing cervical HPV infection. Here immunoSEQ multiplex PCR was the method, and the copy in TCRdb shows in-frame clones only, minus some. This sample's clone table lists about 24,000 clones. Sample: blood buffy coat. These receptor sequences come from a woman between 18 and 70 years old with a cervical HPV16 infection that either progressed to CIN3+ or cleared (not recorded which).

On this clone itself: The CDR3 end lies 3 residues beyond the end of the read and is filled in from the germline J gene. The V and J genes are TRBV20-1 and TRBJ1-2; TRBD1 agrees at 8 bases. Losses at the gene ends were 4 bases for V and 5 bases for J; bases not matched to a gene: 6. Germline V CDR1 and CDR2: DFQATT, SNEGSKA (reference sequence). The CDR3 runs to 13 residues. The CDR3 spells CSATDRDLYGYTF. CDR3 DNA (partial): TGCAGTGCTACGGACAGGGACCTGTATGGC.

As for this clone: The read finishes 3 residues shy of the CDR3 end, and the germline J gene is used to complete it. The chain links TRBV6-2 or TRBV6-3 to TRBJ1-2; D gene ambiguous. CDR1 is MNHEY and CDR2 is SVGEGT in the germline V gene. The length of the CDR3 is 13 residues. The chain's CDR3 is CASSSHLDSLYTF. Partial CDR3 DNA: TGTGCCAGCAGTTCCCATCTGGACTCCCTG.

Concerning this clone itself: The CDR3 is cut off 3 residues early in the read; its end comes from the germline J gene. The V call is TRBV7-6, the J call TRBJ1-5, with D unclear. The CDR3 length is 15 residues. V dropped 0 bases and J dropped 0 bases, with 6 bases sitting between them. Germline assignment: CDR1 SGHVS and CDR2 FNYEAQ. The sequenced CDR3 bases are TGTGCCAGCAGCTTAGCAGGTGATAGCAATCAGCCC. Translating it yields CASSLAGDSNQP. From start to end, the CDR3 is CASSLAGDSNQPQHF.

As concerns this clone: Read sequence stops 3 residues before the CDR3 end, and the germline J gene provides the missing end. The chain carries TRBV18 and TRBJ2-3; tentative D call: TRBD2 (6 bases). CDR1 and CDR2 from the germline V gene are KGHSH and LQKENI. This CDR3 region has 14 residues. Partial CDR3 DNA: TGTGCCAGCTCACCAGGGGGGAACAATCAGCCG. Translating it yields CASSPGGNNQP. The whole CDR3 reads CASSPGGNNQPQYF.

Points on this clone: The CDR3 extends 3 residues past the end of the read, so its final part is completed from the germline J gene. The chain uses TRBV2 and TRBJ2-1, with TRBD2 matching over 7 bases. Per germline, CDR1 SNHLY and CDR2 FYNNEI. The CDR3 is made up of 12 amino acids. V gave up 8 bases and J gave up 8 bases; unmatched junction bases: 6. The CDR3 bases that were read are TGTGCCAGCGCCTGGGGGGGGTATGAG. Residues: CASAWGGYE. The whole CDR3 is CASAWGGYEQFF.

Details on this clone: The read terminates 3 residues ahead of where the CDR3 ends, so the germline J gene completes it. J is TRBJ1-2 and V is TRBV7-8, with 9 bases fitting TRBD1. The V gene's germline CDR1 is SGHVS and CDR2 FQNEAQ. The CDR3 runs to 16 residues. The V gene end was trimmed by 1 base and the J gene end by 4 bases; junction bases not matched to a gene: 7. The CDR3 spells CASSLGRTGVFYGYTF. The sequenced CDR3 bases are TGTGCCAGCAGCTTAGGGAGGACAGGGGTGTTCTATGGC. Looking up the rest from reference TRBV7-8 and TRBJ1-2 gives the full variable domain: GAGVSQSPRYKVAKRGQDVALRCDPISGHVSLFWYQQALGQGPEFLTYFQNEAQLDKSGLPSDRFFAERPEGSVSTLKIQRTQQEDSAVYLCASSLGRTGVFYGYTFGSGTRLTVV.

This clone is classed as medium-sized by frequency. The DNA ends 3 residues before the CDR3 does, and the rest of the CDR3 is filled in from the germline J gene. The chain combines TRBV19 with TRBJ2-3; 12 bases agree with TRBD2. The CDR3 loop spans 19 amino acids. From germline, CDR1 is LNHDA and CDR2 SQIVND (reference sequence). V shed 1 base and J 3 bases; nucleotides not matched to a gene: 11. CDR3 DNA (partial): TGTGCCAGTAGTATAGCGTGGACTAGCGGGGTCGCGAAAACAGATACG. This encodes CASSIAWTSGVAKTDT. The whole CDR3 protein is CASSIAWTSGVAKTDTQYF.

Worth noting for this clone: The read ends 3 residues before the CDR3 terminus; that terminus is restored from the germline J gene. V is TRBV5-1 and J is TRBJ1-4; 10 nucleotides agree with TRBD1. Germline loops: CDR1 SGHRS, CDR2 YFSETQ. Unmatched junction bases numbered 7, after V lost 4 bases and J lost 7 bases. CDR3 length: 15 amino acids. The part of the CDR3 DNA that was read is TGCGCCAGCAGCCCTGGGACAGGGGCAGGTGAAAAA. Translating it yields CASSPGTGAGEK. The CDR3 in its entirety is CASSPGTGAGEKLFF.

About this clone itself: The read terminates 3 residues ahead of where the CDR3 ends, so the germline J gene completes it. V is TRBV5-1 and J is TRBJ1-4; the D gene is possibly TRBD1 (5 bases). The CDR3 runs 18 residues. V was clipped by 0 bases and J by 0 bases, with 15 bases between them. The germline V gene has CDR1 SGHRS and CDR2 YFSETQ. The sequenced part of the CDR3 DNA is TGCGCCAGCAGCTTGGGGGGCTCCACGACTGCAACTAATGAAAAA. Its translation: CASSLGGSTTATNEK. The full-length CDR3 reads as CASSLGGSTTATNEKLFF.

Remarks on this clone: The sequenced fragment ends 3 residues before the CDR3 boundary, so the rest is inferred from the germline J gene. The genes are TRBV5-5 and TRBJ1-2; 7 bases map to TRBD1. J was trimmed by 4 bases and V by 4 bases; bases with no gene match: 4. CDR1 and CDR2 (germline): SGHKS, YYEKEE (reference sequence). The CDR3 covers 13 residues. CDR3 amino acids: CASSIRGFYGYTF. The sequenced part of the CDR3 DNA is TGTGCCAGCAGCATCAGGGGGTTCTATGGC.

A remark on this clone: The read ends 3 residues early relative to the CDR3; the germline J gene fills the gap. The chain combines TRBV19 with TRBJ2-1, with a weak D call TRBD1 (5 bases). Germline assignment: CDR1 LNHDA and CDR2 SQIVND (reference sequence). Trimming took off 2 bases at V and 8 bases at J, with 7 bases between the two ends. The CDR3 sequence is 12 residues long. CDR3 protein: CASSITRDEQFF. The part of the CDR3 DNA that was read is TGTGCCAGTAGTATAACCAGGGATGAG. The complete variable domain, with remaining parts taken from reference TRBV19 and TRBJ2-1, reads DGGITQSPKYLFRKEGQNVTLSCEQNLNHDAMYWYRQDPGQGLRLIYYSQIVNDFQKGDIAEGYSVSREKKESFPLTVTSAQKNPTAFYLCASSITRDEQFFGPGTRLTVL.

About this clone itself: The CDR3 goes on 3 residues after the read ends, and that part is filled in from the germline J gene. The J gene is TRBJ2-7, the V gene TRBV7-2, with D uncertain. The CDR3 has 13 amino acids. The ends were cut back, 1 base at V and 2 bases at J, with 6 bases in the middle. Germline loops: CDR1 SGHTA, CDR2 FQGNSA. The covered CDR3 bases are TGTGCCAGCAGCTTAGGGCGGACCTACGAG. Its protein product is CASSLGRTYE. The entire CDR3 is CASSLGRTYEQYF.

Turning to this clone: The CDR3 is cut off 3 residues early in the read; its end comes from the germline J gene. V usage is TRBV5-1 and J usage is TRBJ1-3; 8 bases are shared with TRBD1. This CDR3 has 15 amino acids. Germline trimming cut 4 bases from V and 2 bases from J; bases unmatched to any gene: 5. Looked up from germline, CDR1 is SGHRS and CDR2 is YFSETQ. The CDR3: CASSVAQGAGNTIYF. The sequenced CDR3 bases are TGCGCCAGCAGCGTAGCACAGGGGGCTGGAAACACC. The full variable domain, with the rest looked up from reference TRBV5-1 and TRBJ1-3, is KAGVTQTPRYLIKTRGQQVTLSCSPISGHRSVSWYQQTPGQGLQFLFEYFSETQRNKGNFPGRFSGRQFSNSRSEMNVSTLELGDSALYLCASSVAQGAGNTIYFGEGSWLTVV.

On this clone itself: The read terminates 3 residues before the CDR3 end, so the remaining end is supplied by the germline J gene. The chain has TRBV6-1 and TRBJ1-1; 9 bases fit TRBD1. CDR1 and CDR2 (germline): MNHNS, SASEGT. Trimming at V came to 4 bases and at J to 4 bases, leaving 7 bases not matched to a gene. This CDR3 comprises 15 residues. CDR3 protein: CASSAYGDRATEAFF. Incomplete CDR3 DNA: TGTGCCAGCAGTGCCTATGGGGACAGGGCCACTGAA.

Concerning this clone itself: The read ends 3 residues shy of where the CDR3 ends; the end is completed using the germline J gene. This chain uses TRBV2 with TRBJ2-3, with a weak D call TRBD1 (5 bases). The CDR3 has 13 amino acids. Germline V gives CDR1 SNHLY, CDR2 FYNNEI. The CDR3 bases that were read are TGTGCCAGCAGTGCAGGGCTGAGTCAGCCG. Translated: CASSAGLSQP. The whole CDR3 sequence reads CASSAGLSQPQYF.

As to this clone: Read coverage stops 3 residues before the CDR3 terminus; the germline J gene supplies the remainder. The chain has TRBV6-9 and TRBJ1-4, with D possibly matching TRBD1 (5 bases). V was pared by 2 bases and J by 7 bases, with 11 bases between. Per the germline V gene, CDR1 is MNHGY and CDR2 is SVAAGI. The CDR3 sequence is 14 residues long. The CDR3 DNA, read in part, is TGTGCCAGCAGTTATCGAGGGGAGGGTGAAAAA. It translates to CASSYRGEGEK. In full, the CDR3 is CASSYRGEGEKLFF.

About this clone: The CDR3 end is not reached by the read, which stops 3 residues before it; the germline J gene fills it in. The chain employs TRBV4-1 and TRBJ1-1; TRBD1 matches at 7 bases. The CDR3 covers 15 residues. Looked up from germline, CDR1 is MGHRA and CDR2 is YSYEKL. Here the CDR3 reads CASSHKPTGDREAFF. The covered CDR3 bases are TGCGCCAGCAGCCACAAACCCACAGGGGACAGAGAA.

Points on this clone: The read finishes 3 residues shy of the CDR3 end, and the germline J gene is used to complete it. The V and J genes are TRBV20-1 and TRBJ1-3, with 9 positions matching TRBD1. Germline V CDR1 and CDR2: DFQATT, SNEGSKA (reference sequence). Trimming took 6 bases from V and 3 from J; bases not matched to a gene: 6. The CDR3 extends over 14 amino acids. CDR3 amino acids: CSAWDRAGGNTIYF. The part of the CDR3 DNA that was read is TGCAGTGCCTGGGACAGGGCGGGTGGAAACACC.

On this clone itself: The CDR3 is cut off 3 residues early in the read; its end comes from the germline J gene. The rearrangement joins TRBV12-5 to TRBJ1-2; the D gene is possibly TRBD1 (6 bases). Germline V gene data show CDR1 as LGHNT and CDR2 as FRNRAP. V was clipped by 1 base and J by 2 bases, with 14 bases between them. CDR3 length: 16 amino acids. The sequenced CDR3 bases are TGTGCTAGTGGTTTGGCCCGGGGGGGCTTGAACTATGGC. Protein sequence: CASGLARGGLNYG. The full CDR3 protein is CASGLARGGLNYGYTF.

A note on this clone: The read comes to an end 3 residues before the CDR3 does, leaving the germline J gene to fill in the end. The gene calls are TRBV20-1 and TRBJ2-2; D remains unclear. Germline CDR1 is DFQATT and CDR2 is SNEGSKA (reference sequence). The CDR3 runs 12 residues. Incomplete CDR3 DNA: TGCAGTGCTCCACAAGATAATTCACCG. Its protein product is CSAPQDNSP. The entire CDR3 protein reads CSAPQDNSPLFF.

Note on this clone: The read terminates 3 residues ahead of where the CDR3 ends, so the germline J gene completes it. The chain employs TRBV19 and TRBJ2-3; 13 bases map to TRBD2. Looked up from germline, CDR1 is LNHDA and CDR2 is SQIVND (reference sequence). The trim removed 9 bases at V and 0 bases at J, leaving 3 bases unmatched. The CDR3 is 15 residues long. The CDR3 DNA, read in part, is TGTGCCAGCGGGGGACTAGCGGGAAGCACAGATACG. It encodes CASGGLAGSTDT. The whole CDR3 region reads CASGGLAGSTDTQYF.

Notes on this clone: With the read ending 3 residues before the CDR3 end, the germline J gene is used to fill in that end. This chain joins TRBV2 and TRBJ1-2, with TRBD1 matching over 9 bases. This CDR3 comprises 13 residues. Germline-derived CDR1 and CDR2 are SNHLY and FYNNEI. CDR3 bases read: TGTGCCAGCACCCGGACAGGGGTTGTAGGC. It encodes CASTRTGVVG. The full CDR3 protein reads CASTRTGVVGYTF. The full variable domain, its missing parts supplied by reference TRBV2 and TRBJ1-2, is EPEVTQTPSHQVTQMGQEVILRCVPISNHLYFYWYRQILGQKVEFLVSFYNNEISEKSEIFDDQFSVERPDGSNFTLKIRSTKLEDSAMYFCASTRTGVVGYTFGSGTRLTVV.